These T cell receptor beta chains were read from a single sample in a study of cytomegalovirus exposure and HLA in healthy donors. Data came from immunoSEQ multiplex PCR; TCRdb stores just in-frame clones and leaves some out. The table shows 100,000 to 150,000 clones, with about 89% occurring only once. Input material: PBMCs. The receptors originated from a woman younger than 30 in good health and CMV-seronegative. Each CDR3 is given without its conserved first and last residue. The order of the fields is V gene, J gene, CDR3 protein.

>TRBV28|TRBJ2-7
ASSPRGEQY
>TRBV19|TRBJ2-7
ASTHSGSSYEQY
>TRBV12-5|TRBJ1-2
ASGPRTGLNYGYT
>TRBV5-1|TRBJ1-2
ASSLGGTGNYGYT
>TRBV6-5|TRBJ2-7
ASSPGTSFYEQY
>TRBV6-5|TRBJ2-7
ASSSKYPLASEQY
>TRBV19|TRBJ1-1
ASSIRVNTEAF
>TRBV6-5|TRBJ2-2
ASSYSGLAATGELF
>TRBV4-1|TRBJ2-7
ASSQLAGSYEQY
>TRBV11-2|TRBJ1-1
ASSPPGKTEAF
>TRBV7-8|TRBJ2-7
ASSLDSGGIYEQY
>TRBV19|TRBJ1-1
ASSPTGYTEAF
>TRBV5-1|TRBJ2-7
ASSPQTSGTAYEQY
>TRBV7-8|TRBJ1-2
ASSLRGGAGYT
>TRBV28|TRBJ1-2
ASQGAPGKANYGYT
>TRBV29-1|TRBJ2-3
SGLRADTDTQY
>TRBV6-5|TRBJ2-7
ASSYAGSEYEQY
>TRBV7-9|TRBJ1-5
ASSSGGRNQPQH
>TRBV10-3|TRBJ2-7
AISETRGNEQY
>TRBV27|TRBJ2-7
ASSSPLGQEYEQY
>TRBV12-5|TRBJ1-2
ASGLVLVAGRPSNGYT
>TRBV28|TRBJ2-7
ASALGGSYEQY
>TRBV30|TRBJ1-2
AWSQGVNYGYT
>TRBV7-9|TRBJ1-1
ASSLISTEAF
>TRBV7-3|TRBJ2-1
ASSREPGLWGEQF
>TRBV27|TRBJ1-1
ASSPMGEGSGTEAF
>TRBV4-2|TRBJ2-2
ASSQGGTVTGELF
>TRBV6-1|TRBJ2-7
ASSEGLARAEQY
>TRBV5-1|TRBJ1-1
ASSGSGGPPDTEAF
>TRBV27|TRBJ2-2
ASSTGGMDTGELF
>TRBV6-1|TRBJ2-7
ASSDAQRTGPYEQY
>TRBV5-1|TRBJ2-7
ASKFGDNHEQY
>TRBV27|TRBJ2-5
ASQHRLFETQY
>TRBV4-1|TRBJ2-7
ASSSSPRQGSYEQY
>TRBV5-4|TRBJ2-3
ASSLVGARAPLYSTDTQY
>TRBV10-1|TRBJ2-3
ASSGRGGTTDTQY
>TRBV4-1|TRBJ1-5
ASSSFRGRGNQPQH
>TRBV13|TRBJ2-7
ASSSTSGYYEQY
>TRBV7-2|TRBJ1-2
ASSFAMGAPNYGYT
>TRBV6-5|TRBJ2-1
ASSYEANEQF
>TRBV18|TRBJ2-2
ASSKTDGELF
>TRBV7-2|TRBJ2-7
ASSSGTSSYEQY
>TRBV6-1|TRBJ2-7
ASSPQGDEQY
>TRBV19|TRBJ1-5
ASSIVGDNYSNQPQH
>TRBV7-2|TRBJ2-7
ASSSWDRGLREQY
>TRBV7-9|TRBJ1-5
ASSSQGLGQPQH
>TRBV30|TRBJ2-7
AWWDQGKSYEQY
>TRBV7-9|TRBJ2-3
ASPGGREDTDTQY
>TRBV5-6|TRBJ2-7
ASSSRLAGDEQY
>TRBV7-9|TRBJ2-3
ASSLVAGVVDTQY